This T cell receptor (beta chain) was profiled in a study of blood T cell repertoires in COVID-19. This clone showed up just a few times. In the source study's methods: Counts of nucleated cells, estimated from reference gene primer amplification, were obtained. This table comes from immunoSEQ multiplex PCR, and its TCRdb copy is limited to in-frame clones, with some not included. V, J and clone size reflect that table, while D and trimming were determined from the DNA. The sample has approximately 290,000 clones, under 90% seen once. V gave up 5 bases and J gave up 7 bases, with 8 bases separating them. Germline CDR1 SEHNR, CDR2 FQNEAQ (reference sequence). The CDR3 spans 11 residues.

The sample taken for sequencing was peripheral blood. V and J are TRBV7-9 and TRBJ1-1; D remains ambiguous. This receptor was identified in a woman aged 30 to 39 with COVID-19, enrolled during active disease. This CDR3 is CASSEAREAFF. The CDR3 DNA is TGTGCCAGCAGCGAAGCTCGTGAAGCTTTCTTT.